The source of this T cell receptor (beta chain) is a study of blood T cells in healthy people across ages. Primed by a sample-barcoded 5' primer and a J-beta primer mix, a second PCR proceeded for 7 to 11 cycles. TCRdb independently ran MiXCR on the 5' RACE reads; one entry per CDR3 protein. The table lists about 540,000 distinct CDR3 sequences, around 24% of them singletons. Germline-derived CDR1 and CDR2 are MNHEY and SVGAGI. With 4 bases clipped from V and 5 bases from J, the junction kept 7 bases outside the gene matches. The CDR3 contains 15 residues. The people who gave samples were healthy Caucasians from Russia, aged about 6 to 95. This same sample was also part of a study on T cells of mothers and their children.

The TCR comes from a boy younger than 18 in good health. Material: blood. The chain carries TRBV6-5 and TRBJ1-4; TRBD1 aligns across 7 bases. CDR3 sequence (DNA): TGTGCCAGCAGTTGGACGGGACAGTCGAATGAAAAACTGTTTTTT. Protein product: CASSWTGQSNEKLFF.